The 21 T cell receptor beta chains below all came from one sample that was sequenced in a study of T cell responses to AZD1222 COVID-19 vaccine. Produced via immunoSEQ multiplex PCR; TCRdb's table is partial and in-frame only. The sample lists around 100,000 clones, 85% to 90% occurring once. The sample here was peripheral blood, taken on day 0 of AZD1222 vaccination. These TCRs come from an adult in good health.

The gene calls are TRBV11-2 and TRBJ2-1; tentatively, D is TRBD1 (5 bases). The CDR3 extends over 14 amino acids. Trimming removed 6 bases at V and 4 bases at J, with 13 bases between. Germline-derived CDR1 and CDR2 are SGHAT and FQNNGV. CDR3 sequence: CASRSWGSYNEQFF. For the CDR3, the DNA is TGTGCCAGCAGGAGTTGGGGCTCTTACAATGAGCAGTTCTTC.

The rearrangement joins TRBV12-3 or TRBV12-4 to TRBJ1-1; D remains ambiguous. V shed 6 bases and J shed 9 bases, with 17 bases lying between them. CDR3 length equals 13 residues. The CDR3 loop reads CASSVVGVRQAFF. CDR3 in DNA: TGTGCCAGCAGCGTTGTGGGAGTACGTCAAGCTTTCTTT.

J is TRBJ2-7 and V is TRBV3-1 (or the pseudogene TRBV3-2); the match to TRBD1 covers 9 bases. The CDR3 is 15 amino acids. Trimming took 5 bases from V and 7 from J; bases not matched to a gene: 12. Germline V gene data show CDR1 as LGHDT and CDR2 as YNNKEL (reference sequence). The CDR3 DNA reads as TGTGCCAGCAGCTCTCAGCCTGACAGGGGGATAGAGCAGTACTTC. Translation gives CASSSQPDRGIEQYF.

The chain uses TRBV5-4 and TRBJ1-4; weak D call: TRBD1 (6 bases). V was shortened by 4 bases and J by 10 bases, with 14 bases between the two germline ends. The CDR3 totals 13 residues. Germline CDR1 is SGHNT and CDR2 is YYREEE (reference sequence). The CDR3: CASSPGQLRKLFF. The CDR3 coding sequence is TGTGCCAGCAGCCCAGGACAGCTACGAAAACTGTTTTTT.

This clone was seen more than once but under ten times. The rearrangement uses TRBV6-5 and TRBJ2-1; D may be TRBD1 (5 bases). V lost 0 bases, J lost 2 bases, and 8 bases lay in between. The germline V gene encodes CDR1 MNHEY and CDR2 SVGAGI. The CDR3 runs 15 residues. The CDR3 DNA is TGTGCCAGCAGTTACTCCCCGACAGCCTACAATGAGCAGTTCTTC. Amino acids: CASSYSPTAYNEQFF.

CDR3: CASSEFRTGYEKLFF. The CDR3 region has the DNA TGTGCCAGCAGTGAATTTAGGACAGGGTACGAAAAACTGTTTTTT. J is TRBJ1-4 and V is TRBV25-1, with 8 bases identical to TRBD1. This CDR3 spans 15 amino acids. Germline loops: CDR1 MGHDK, CDR2 SYGVNS. Trimming removed 1 base from V and 8 bases from J; junction bases left unmatched: 6. Full variable domain (missing parts from reference TRBV25-1 and TRBJ1-4): EADIYQTPRYLVIGTGKKITLECSQTMGHDKMYWYQQDPGMELHLIHYSYGVNSTEKGDLSSESTVSRIRTEHFPLTLESARPSHTSQYLCASSEFRTGYEKLFFGSGTQLSVL.

The chain joins TRBV29-1 to TRBJ2-2, with D possibly being TRBD1 (6 bases). Trimming took 5 bases from V and 6 from J, leaving 10 bases between them. CDR1 SQVTM and CDR2 ANQGSEA come from the germline V gene. The CDR3 runs 12 residues. The CDR3 is CSVIQGSGELFF. The CDR3 nucleotides are TGCAGCGTTATACAGGGTTCCGGGGAGCTGTTTTTT.

This clone was seen only once. The rearrangement joins TRBV27 to TRBJ1-2; TRBD1 matches 9 bases. Losses at the gene ends were 4 bases for V and 4 bases for J; bases not matched to a gene: 10. CDR3 length: 16 amino acids. Per the germline V gene, CDR1 is MNHEY and CDR2 is SMNVEV (reference sequence). The CDR3 loop reads CASSSQSGTGTYGYTF. In nucleotides, the CDR3 is TGTGCCAGCAGTTCTCAGTCCGGGACAGGGACCTATGGCTACACCTTC.

The chain couples TRBV19 to TRBJ1-5, with D possibly being TRBD1 (5 bases). Germline loops: CDR1 LNHDA, CDR2 SQIVND (reference sequence). V was trimmed by 3 bases and J by 7 bases, leaving 10 bases between them. The CDR3 is made up of 13 amino acids. CDR3 bases: TGTGCCAGTAGTATGACGGGGGGGCAGCCCCAGCATTTT. It translates to CASSMTGGQPQHF.

This chain links TRBV19 with TRBJ2-5; D is possibly TRBD1 (6 bases). Deletions cut 3 bases from V and 3 bases from J, with 11 bases between. The CDR3 has 14 amino acids. CDR1 is LNHDA and CDR2 is SQIVND in the germline V gene (reference sequence). The CDR3, as DNA: TGTGCCAGTAGTATTCGGGCAGGGGAAGAGACCCAGTACTTC. This sequence encodes CASSIRAGEETQYF.

This clone was counted between two and nine times. The CDR3 region has the DNA TGTGCCAGCAGCATTTCGGGGGCTGCCTACAATGAGCAGTTCTTC. It encodes CASSISGAAYNEQFF. This sequence joins TRBV25-1 and TRBJ2-1; possibly TRBD1 or TRBD2 for D (6 bases each). With 6 bases removed from V and 2 bases from J, the gap between germline ends came to 14 bases. This CDR3 spans 15 amino acids. Germline CDR1 and CDR2: MGHDK and SYGVNS.

This clone was observed once. This chain connects TRBV18 to TRBJ2-5, with D possibly being TRBD1 (5 bases). The germline V gene has CDR1 KGHSH and CDR2 LQKENI. With 2 bases removed from V and 5 bases from J, the gap between germline ends came to 9 bases. This CDR3 region has 13 residues. The CDR3 bases are TGTGCCAGCTCACCAGCCCAGGGTGAGACCCAGTACTTC. This translates into CASSPAQGETQYF.

The chain combines TRBV2 with TRBJ1-6, with D unclear. This CDR3 region has 16 residues. The germline V gene has CDR1 SNHLY and CDR2 FYNNEI. The ends were cut back, 1 base at V and 6 bases at J, with 13 bases in the middle. The CDR3 DNA is TGTGCCAGCAGTGAAGAACGGGCCCGACCTAATTCACCCCTCCACTTT. This codes for CASSEERARPNSPLHF.

For the CDR3, the DNA is TGTGCCAGCAGCTTAGGGACTAATCCCGGGGAGCTGTTTTTT. Translated: CASSLGTNPGELFF. The chain couples TRBV7-9 to TRBJ2-2; possibly TRBD2 for D (6 bases). Germline assignment: CDR1 SEHNR and CDR2 FQNEAQ (reference sequence). V was trimmed by 1 base and J by 6 bases, leaving 9 bases between them. The CDR3 sequence is 14 residues long. The full variable domain, completed using reference TRBV7-9 and TRBJ2-2, is DTGVSQNPRHKITKRGQNVTFRCDPISEHNRLYWYRQTLGQGPEFLTYFQNEAQLEKSRLLSDRFSAERPKGSFSTLEIQRTEQGDSAMYLCASSLGTNPGELFFGEGSRLTVL.

The chain couples TRBV5-7 to TRBJ1-4; 8 bases line up with TRBD1. TRBV5-7 belongs to the ORF category, with a function that is uncertain. This CDR3 region has 18 residues. After removal of 3 bases from V and 3 bases from J, the junction contained 13 bases not matched to a gene. Here the CDR3 DNA reads TGTGCCAGCAGCTACCGGACAGGGAGGTCGGGGGCTAATGAAAAACTGTTTTTT. Translated, it gives CASSYRTGRSGANEKLFF.

The chain recombines TRBV5-1 with TRBJ2-5, with D tentatively TRBD2 (5 bases). Germline CDR1 SGHRS, CDR2 YFSETQ. This CDR3 contains 13 residues. V shed 0 bases and J shed 4 bases, with 7 bases lying between them. CDR3 region: CASSLGAGETQYF. The CDR3 DNA follows: TGCGCCAGCAGCTTGGGGGCGGGAGAGACCCAGTACTTC.

The table lists this clone with a count of one. The V and J genes are TRBV11-2 and TRBJ1-1, with 7 bases fitting TRBD1. CDR3 length: 14 residues. V lost 5 bases, J lost 13 bases, and 16 bases stayed unmatched. Per the germline V gene, CDR1 is SGHAT and CDR2 is FQNNGV. The CDR3 sequence: CASSNTGTASRGFF. The CDR3 DNA reads TGTGCCAGCAGCAACACCGGGACAGCCTCAAGAGGTTTCTTT.

As for this clone: Other DNA sequences in this sample translate to the same CDR3. V is TRBV5-4 and J is TRBJ2-7; D possibly corresponds to TRBD2 (6 bases). CDR3 size: 15 residues. Per germline, CDR1 SGHNT and CDR2 YYREEE (reference sequence). V was shortened by 2 bases and J by 2 bases, with 14 bases between the two germline ends. The CDR3 DNA sequence: TGTGCCAGCAGCTTTTTAGCAGGAGGGACCTACGAGCAGTACTTC. Encoded protein: CASSFLAGGTYEQYF.

This clone was picked up one time. This chain uses TRBV5-4 with TRBJ1-2; TRBD1 might be the D (5 bases). The CDR3 runs to 13 residues. Trimming took 5 bases from V and 2 from J, leaving 10 bases between them. CDR1 and CDR2 (germline): SGHNT, YYREEE (reference sequence). The CDR3 DNA sequence: TGTGCCAGCAGACAAAGGGACAACTATGGCTACACCTTC. This gives the protein CASRQRDNYGYTF.

The chain carries TRBV19 and TRBJ1-5; D is unclear. Trimming took 6 bases from V and 6 from J, leaving 18 bases between them. The CDR3 totals 15 residues. In germline, CDR1 is LNHDA, CDR2 SQIVND (reference sequence). CDR3 region: CASSLGPGVSQPQHF. The CDR3 DNA sequence: TGTGCCAGTAGCCTCGGACCCGGTGTTAGTCAGCCCCAGCATTTT.

The chain uses TRBV5-1 and TRBJ1-2, with D unclear. V gave up 0 bases and J gave up 7 bases, with 13 bases separating them. The CDR3 has 14 amino acids. Looked up from germline, CDR1 is SGHRS and CDR2 is YFSETQ. The CDR3 sequence is CASSLERTRAGYTF. The CDR3, as DNA: TGCGCCAGCAGCTTGGAGAGGACCCGGGCTGGCTACACCTTC. The full variable domain, in which reference TRBV5-1 and TRBJ1-2 provide the parts outside the CDR3, is KAGVTQTPRYLIKTRGQQVTLSCSPISGHRSVSWYQQTPGQGLQFLFEYFSETQRNKGNFPGRFSGRQFSNSRSEMNVSTLELGDSALYLCASSLERTRAGYTFGSGTRLTVV.